The 4 T cell receptor beta chains reported below all come from one sample, sequenced in a study of blood T cell repertoires in COVID-19 (TCRdb year 2020). To prepare the library, the immunoSEQ multiplex PCR assay was applied. TCRdb took over this immuneACCESS table, retaining in-frame rearrangements with V and J assigned. Such tables are incomplete; in checked studies, under half of the missing clones stem from an unresolved V gene, and the remainder is unexplained. For this sample there are roughly 520,000 clones; approximately 90% appear just once. Of the sample, 1.5% to 2% is held by the ten largest clones. The sequenced sample consisted of PBMCs or T cells enriched from blood (not recorded which). The receptors shown here come from a woman aged 35 to 49 who had recovered from COVID-19.

V is TRBV9 and J is TRBJ2-2; 7 bases are a match to TRBD1. Trimming at V came to 4 bases and at J to 6 bases, leaving 3 bases not matched to a gene. This CDR3 has 13 residues. Germline-derived CDR1 and CDR2 are SGDLS and YYNGEE. In DNA, the CDR3 is TGTGCCAGCAGCCAAAGGGGGCCCGGGGAGCTGTTTTTT. Encoded protein: CASSQRGPGELFF.

The genes are TRBV2 and TRBJ2-5; 8 bases fit TRBD1. With V trimmed by 4 bases and J by 1 base, 5 bases remained unmatched. This CDR3 has 15 amino acids. Germline CDR1 and CDR2: SNHLY and FYNNEI. The CDR3 sequence: CASSGPGQGQETQYF. The CDR3 nucleotides read TGTGCCAGCAGTGGTCCCGGACAGGGCCAAGAGACCCAGTACTTC.

Of note for this clone: Different DNA sequences within this sample yield the same CDR3. The chain has TRBV7-9 and TRBJ2-1; 7 bases line up with TRBD2. After removal of 0 bases from V and 6 bases from J, the junction contained 2 bases not matched to a gene. From germline, CDR1 is SEHNR and CDR2 FQNEAQ (reference sequence). CDR3 size: 14 residues. CDR3 residues: CASSLAGGLNEQFF. In DNA, the CDR3 is TGTGCCAGCAGCTTAGCGGGAGGGCTCAATGAGCAGTTCTTC.

The chain recombines TRBV19 with TRBJ1-1; 8 nucleotides line up with TRBD1. Germline CDR1 and CDR2: LNHDA and SQIVND (reference sequence). Trimming removed 7 bases from V and 2 bases from J; junction bases left unmatched: 6. The CDR3 extends over 14 amino acids. In nucleotides, the CDR3 is TGTGCCAGTACCAGGACAGGGCTAAACACTGAAGCTTTCTTT. It translates to CASTRTGLNTEAFF.